These 15 T cell receptor beta chains were all obtained from the same sample, sequenced in a study of Ad26.COV2.S vaccination and SARS-CoV-2 variants. Treatment: around 19 received Ad26.COV2.S at low or high dose, single or two shots; several received placebo; per-sample allocation not given. Sampling happened 63 days after the first vaccine or placebo injection. The protocol was immunoSEQ multiplex PCR, while the TCRdb copy is restricted to in-frame clones and leaves out a portion. The sample consists of about 480,000 clones, about 83% of them appearing once. The specimen comprised peripheral blood, sampled in a trial of Ad26.COV2.S vaccine versus placebo. The receptor source for this set is a person aged 18-60 years who received the Ad26.COV2.S COVID-19 vaccine or a placebo.

Concerning this clone: One junction end disagrees with the germline gene, perhaps due to a read error. V and J are TRBV9 and TRBJ2-3, with D unresolved. This CDR3 comprises 12 residues. Germline CDR1 and CDR2: SGDLS and YYNGEE. CDR3 DNA sequence: TGTGCCAGCAACGTAGACACAGATACGCAGTATTTT. Protein sequence: CASNVDTDTQYF.

The V and J genes are TRBV7-6 and TRBJ2-7, with 7 nucleotides matching TRBD1. After removal of 4 bases from V and 7 bases from J, the junction contained 4 bases not matched to a gene. The CDR3 contains 12 residues. CDR1 and CDR2 (germline): SGHVS, FNYEAQ. CDR3 sequence (DNA): TGTGCCAGCAGCTCACAGGGGCGTGAGCAGTACTTC. Residues: CASSSQGREQYF.

The chain has TRBV6-5 and TRBJ2-1, with TRBD1 matching 8 bases. J gave up 0 bases and V 4 bases, and 5 bases lay outside the gene matches. CDR3 length: 16 residues. Germline CDR1 reads MNHEY; CDR2 reads SVGAGI. This CDR3 is CASSFRGQSSYNEQFF. In DNA form, the CDR3 reads TGTGCCAGCAGTTTCAGGGGGCAAAGCTCCTACAATGAGCAGTTCTTC.

The chain employs TRBV6-1 and TRBJ2-6, with D possibly TRBD1 on 5 matching bases. This CDR3 is built from 16 residues. Trimming left V 4 bases short and J 1 base short, with 11 bases between. CDR1 is MNHNS and CDR2 is SASEGT in the germline V gene. CDR3 DNA sequence: TGTGCCAGCAGTGGGGGAAGGGGTTCTGGGGCCAACGTCCTGACTTTC. Translated: CASSGGRGSGANVLTF.

The gene calls are TRBV7-9 and TRBJ2-3, with a possible D match to TRBD2 (5 bases). The ends were cut back, 5 bases at V and 9 bases at J, with 15 bases in the middle. Germline CDR1 SEHNR, CDR2 FQNEAQ (reference sequence). CDR3 size: 13 residues. CDR3 in amino acids: CASSLSGVATQYF. DNA of the CDR3: TGTGCCAGCAGCCTAAGCGGCGTCGCGACGCAGTATTTT.

The genes are TRBV9 and TRBJ2-1; perhaps TRBD2 as D (5 bases). Trimming took off 0 bases at V and 3 bases at J, with 13 bases between the two ends. CDR1 is SGDLS, CDR2 YYNGEE, per germline. This CDR3 comprises 16 residues. DNA of the CDR3: TGTGCCAGCAGCGTAGATCCCGGGATCAACTACAATGAGCAGTTCTTC. It yields the protein CASSVDPGINYNEQFF.

With respect to this clone: This same CDR3 is encoded by further DNA sequences in the sample. The genes are TRBV9 and TRBJ2-2; 7 bases map to TRBD2. Unmatched junction bases numbered 4, after V lost 0 bases and J lost 2 bases. Germline V CDR1 and CDR2: SGDLS, YYNGEE. The CDR3 is made up of 16 amino acids. CDR3 DNA: TGTGCCAGCAGCGTAGGGGCTAGCGGAAACACCGGGGAGCTGTTTTTT. It specifies CASSVGASGNTGELFF.

This clone was picked up one time. This chain uses TRBV9 with TRBJ2-1; TRBD2 matches at 11 bases. Germline V gene lookup returns CDR1 SGDLS and CDR2 YYNGEE. Trimming at V came to 0 bases and at J to 12 bases, leaving 8 bases not matched to a gene. This CDR3 has 15 residues. The CDR3: CASSVGLAGPSRQFF. Here the CDR3 DNA reads TGTGCCAGCAGCGTAGGACTAGCGGGACCCTCTAGGCAGTTCTTC.

The V gene is TRBV5-5, the J gene TRBJ1-4; TRBD1 matches 8 bases. The CDR3 consists of 16 residues. Germline CDR1 is SGHKS and CDR2 is YYEKEE (reference sequence). Losses at the gene ends were 3 bases for V and 6 bases for J; bases not matched to a gene: 10. CDR3 DNA sequence: TGTGCCAGCAGCTACGGACAGGGCGGTTATTATGAAAAACTGTTTTTT. Translated: CASSYGQGGYYEKLFF.

The chain carries TRBV19 and TRBJ1-1; D is perhaps TRBD1 (5 bases). The V gene lost 3 bases and the J gene lost 0 bases, with 11 bases spanning the gap. The CDR3 is made up of 15 amino acids. Looked up from germline, CDR1 is LNHDA and CDR2 is SQIVND (reference sequence). CDR3 sequence: CASSMGVGVNTEAFF. CDR3 in DNA: TGTGCCAGTAGTATGGGGGTAGGGGTGAACACTGAAGCTTTCTTT.

This chain links TRBV5-4 with TRBJ2-5; D is uncertain. Germline V CDR1 and CDR2: SGHNT, YYREEE (reference sequence). The CDR3 contains 15 residues. Trimming left V 4 bases short and J 5 bases short, with 18 bases between. The CDR3 sequence: CASSPIGRVGETQYF. The CDR3 region has the DNA TGTGCCAGCAGCCCAATTGGGCGAGTGGGGGAGACCCAGTACTTC.

The chain carries TRBV19 and TRBJ1-4, with a tentative D call TRBD1 (5 bases). Trimming pared 5 bases from V and 3 bases from J, leaving 13 bases between. The CDR3 totals 15 residues. Germline values: CDR1 LNHDA, CDR2 SQIVND (reference sequence). The DNA of the CDR3 is TGTGCCAGTAGTTCCCGGGACGGATCTAATGAAAAACTGTTTTTT. Translating it yields CASSSRDGSNEKLFF.

Comment on this clone: The sample contains more than one DNA sequence encoding this CDR3. This sequence joins TRBV7-9 and TRBJ1-1; D might be TRBD1 (6 bases). Germline CDR1 is SEHNR and CDR2 is FQNEAQ (reference sequence). CDR3 length equals 13 residues. V lost 1 base and J lost 5, with 8 bases in between. CDR3 protein: CASSLEGGTEAFF. The CDR3 DNA follows: TGTGCCAGCAGCTTAGAGGGGGGAACTGAAGCTTTCTTT.

In its sample, this clone was seen a few times. V gene TRBV2 combines with J gene TRBJ1-5; no clear D gene. Germline CDR1 is SNHLY and CDR2 is FYNNEI. The CDR3 totals 17 residues. Trimming shortened V by 2 bases and J by 0 bases, and 14 bases separated the two germline ends. The DNA of the CDR3 is TGTGCCAGCAGTGAATATGAGGCAGGACTTAGCAATCAGCCCCAGCATTTT. Protein: CASSEYEAGLSNQPQHF.

This rearrangement joins TRBV29-1 to TRBJ2-3, with 7 bases identical to TRBD2. Trimming removed 4 bases from V and 3 bases from J; junction bases left unmatched: 7. Germline values: CDR1 SQVTM, CDR2 ANQGSEA. CDR3 length: 14 residues. CDR3 residues: CSVVPLAATDTQYF. The CDR3 coding sequence is TGCAGCGTTGTCCCCCTAGCGGCAACAGATACGCAGTATTTT.